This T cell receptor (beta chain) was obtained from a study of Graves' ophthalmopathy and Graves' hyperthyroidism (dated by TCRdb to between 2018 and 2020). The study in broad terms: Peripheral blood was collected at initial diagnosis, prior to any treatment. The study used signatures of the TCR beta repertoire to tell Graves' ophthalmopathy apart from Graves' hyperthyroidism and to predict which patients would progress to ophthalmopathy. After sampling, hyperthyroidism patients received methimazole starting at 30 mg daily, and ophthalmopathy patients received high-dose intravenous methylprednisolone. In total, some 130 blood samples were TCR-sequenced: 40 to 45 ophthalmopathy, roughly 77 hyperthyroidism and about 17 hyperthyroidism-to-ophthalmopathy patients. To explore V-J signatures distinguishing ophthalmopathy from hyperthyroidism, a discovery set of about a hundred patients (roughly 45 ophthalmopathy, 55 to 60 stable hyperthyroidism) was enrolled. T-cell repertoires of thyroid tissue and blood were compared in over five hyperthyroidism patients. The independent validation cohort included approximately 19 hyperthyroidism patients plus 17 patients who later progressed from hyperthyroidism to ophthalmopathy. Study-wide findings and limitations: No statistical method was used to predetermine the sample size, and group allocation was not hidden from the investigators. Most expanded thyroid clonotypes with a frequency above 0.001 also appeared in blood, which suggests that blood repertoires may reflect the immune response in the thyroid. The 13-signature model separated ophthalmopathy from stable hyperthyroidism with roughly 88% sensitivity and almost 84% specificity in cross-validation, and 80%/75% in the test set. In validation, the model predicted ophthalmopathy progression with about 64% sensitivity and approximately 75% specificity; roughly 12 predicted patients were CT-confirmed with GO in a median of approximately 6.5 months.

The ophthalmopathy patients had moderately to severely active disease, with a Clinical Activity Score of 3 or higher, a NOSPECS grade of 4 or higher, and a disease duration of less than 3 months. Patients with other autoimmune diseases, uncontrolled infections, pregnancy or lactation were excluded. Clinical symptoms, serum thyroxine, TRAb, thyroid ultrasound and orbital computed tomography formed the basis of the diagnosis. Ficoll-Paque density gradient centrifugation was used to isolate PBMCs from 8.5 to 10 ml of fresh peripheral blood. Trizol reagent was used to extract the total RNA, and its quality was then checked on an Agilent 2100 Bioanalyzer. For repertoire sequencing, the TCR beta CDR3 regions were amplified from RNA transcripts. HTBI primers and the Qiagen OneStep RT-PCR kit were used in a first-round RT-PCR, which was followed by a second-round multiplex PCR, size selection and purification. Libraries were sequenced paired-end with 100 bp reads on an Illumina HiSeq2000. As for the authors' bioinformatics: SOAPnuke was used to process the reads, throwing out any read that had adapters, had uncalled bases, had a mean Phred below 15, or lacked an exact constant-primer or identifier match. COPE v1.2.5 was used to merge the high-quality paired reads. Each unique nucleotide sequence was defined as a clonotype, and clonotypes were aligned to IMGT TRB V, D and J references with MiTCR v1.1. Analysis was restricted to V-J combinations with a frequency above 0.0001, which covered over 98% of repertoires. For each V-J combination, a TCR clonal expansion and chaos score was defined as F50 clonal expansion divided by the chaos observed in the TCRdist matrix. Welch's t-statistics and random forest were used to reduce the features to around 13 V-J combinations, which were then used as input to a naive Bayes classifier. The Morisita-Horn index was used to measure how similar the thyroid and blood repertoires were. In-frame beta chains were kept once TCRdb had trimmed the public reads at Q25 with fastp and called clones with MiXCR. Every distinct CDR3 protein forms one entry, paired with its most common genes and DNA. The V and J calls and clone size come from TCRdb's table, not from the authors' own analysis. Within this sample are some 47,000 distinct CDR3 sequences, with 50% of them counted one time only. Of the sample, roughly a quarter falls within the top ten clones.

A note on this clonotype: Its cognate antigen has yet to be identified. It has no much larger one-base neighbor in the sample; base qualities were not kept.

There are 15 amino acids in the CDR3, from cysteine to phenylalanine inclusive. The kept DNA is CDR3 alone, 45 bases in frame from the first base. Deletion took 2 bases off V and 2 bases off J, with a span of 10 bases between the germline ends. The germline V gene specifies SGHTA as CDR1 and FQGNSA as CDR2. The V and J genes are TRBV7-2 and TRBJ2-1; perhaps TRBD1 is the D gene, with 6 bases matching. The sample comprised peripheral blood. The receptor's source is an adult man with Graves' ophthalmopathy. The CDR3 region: CASSLSRTAYNEQFF. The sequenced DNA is TGTGCCAGCAGCTTATCTCGGACAGCCTACAATGAGCAGTTCTTC.